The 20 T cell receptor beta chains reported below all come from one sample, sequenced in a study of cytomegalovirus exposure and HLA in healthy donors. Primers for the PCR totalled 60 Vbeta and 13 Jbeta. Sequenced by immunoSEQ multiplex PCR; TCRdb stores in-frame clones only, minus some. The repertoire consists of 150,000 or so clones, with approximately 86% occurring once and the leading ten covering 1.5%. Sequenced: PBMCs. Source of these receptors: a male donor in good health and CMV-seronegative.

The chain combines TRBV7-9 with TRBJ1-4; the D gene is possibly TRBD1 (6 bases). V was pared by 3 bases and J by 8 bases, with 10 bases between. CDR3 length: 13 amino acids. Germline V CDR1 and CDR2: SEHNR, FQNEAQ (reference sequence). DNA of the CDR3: TGTGCCAGCAGCTTTTGGGGGCTCGAAAAACTGTTTTTT. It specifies CASSFWGLEKLFF.

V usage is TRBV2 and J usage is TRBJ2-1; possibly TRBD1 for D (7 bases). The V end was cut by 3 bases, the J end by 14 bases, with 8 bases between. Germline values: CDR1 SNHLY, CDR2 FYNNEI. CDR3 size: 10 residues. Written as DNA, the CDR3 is TGTGCCAGCAGTGACAGGGGGGAGTTCTTC. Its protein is CASSDRGEFF.

The DNA of the CDR3 is TGCGCCAGCAGCCAAGAGGCACGCTCCTATAATTCACCCCTCCACTTT. Its protein product is CASSQEARSYNSPLHF. The V and J genes are TRBV4-1 and TRBJ1-6; D is ambiguous. Germline V gene lookup returns CDR1 MGHRA and CDR2 YSYEKL. V was shortened by 0 bases and J by 0 bases, with 6 bases between the two germline ends. The CDR3 spans 16 residues.

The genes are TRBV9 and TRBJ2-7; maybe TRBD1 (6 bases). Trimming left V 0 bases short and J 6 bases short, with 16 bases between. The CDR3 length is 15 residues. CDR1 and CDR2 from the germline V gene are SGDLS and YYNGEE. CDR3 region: CASSVDQGKGGEQYF. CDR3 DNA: TGTGCCAGCAGCGTAGATCAGGGGAAGGGCGGCGAGCAGTACTTC.

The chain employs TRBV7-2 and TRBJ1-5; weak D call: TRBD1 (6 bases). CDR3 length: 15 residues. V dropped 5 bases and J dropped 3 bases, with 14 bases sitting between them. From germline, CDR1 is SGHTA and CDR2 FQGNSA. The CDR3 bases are TGTGCCAGCAGCCCGTACTGGACAGACAATCAGCCCCAGCATTTT. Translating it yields CASSPYWTDNQPQHF.

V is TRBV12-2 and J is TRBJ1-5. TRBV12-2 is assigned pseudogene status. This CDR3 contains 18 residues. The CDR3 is CASRLALGRDHPSQPQHF. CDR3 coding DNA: TGTGCAAGTCGCTTAGCCCTAGGTAGAGATCACCCATCTCAGCCCCAGCATTTT.

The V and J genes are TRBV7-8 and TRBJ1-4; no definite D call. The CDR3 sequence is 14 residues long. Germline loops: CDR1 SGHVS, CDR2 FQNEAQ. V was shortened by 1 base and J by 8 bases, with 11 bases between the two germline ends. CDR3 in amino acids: CASSLGEPPEKLFF. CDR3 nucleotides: TGTGCCAGCAGCTTAGGGGAGCCCCCAGAAAAACTGTTTTTT.

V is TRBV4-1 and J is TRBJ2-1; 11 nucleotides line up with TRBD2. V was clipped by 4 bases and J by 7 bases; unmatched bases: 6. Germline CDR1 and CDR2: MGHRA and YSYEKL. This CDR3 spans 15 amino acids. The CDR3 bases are TGCGCCAGCAGCCCGCCCACTAGCGGGAGAAATGAGCAGTTCTTC. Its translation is CASSPPTSGRNEQFF.

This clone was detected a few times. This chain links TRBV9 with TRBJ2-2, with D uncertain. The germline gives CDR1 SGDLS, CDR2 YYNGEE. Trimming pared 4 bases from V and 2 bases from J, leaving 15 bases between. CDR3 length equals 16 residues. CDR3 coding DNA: TGTGCCAGCAGCCTTCTCGACTGGAAAAACACCGGGGAGCTGTTTTTT. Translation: CASSLLDWKNTGELFF.

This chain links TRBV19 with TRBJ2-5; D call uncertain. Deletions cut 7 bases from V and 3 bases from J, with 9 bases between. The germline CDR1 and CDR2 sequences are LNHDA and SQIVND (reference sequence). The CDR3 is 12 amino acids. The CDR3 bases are TGTGCCAGTATTTCAGTCGAAGAGACCCAGTACTTC. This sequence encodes CASISVEETQYF.

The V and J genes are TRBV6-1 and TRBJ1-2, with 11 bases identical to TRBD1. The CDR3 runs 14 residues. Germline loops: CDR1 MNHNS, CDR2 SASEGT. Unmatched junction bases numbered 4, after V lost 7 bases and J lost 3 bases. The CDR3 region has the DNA TGTGCCAGCACTTGGACAGGGGGCGACTATGGCTACACCTTC. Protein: CASTWTGGDYGYTF.

The CDR3 here is CASSAARAGPQHF. In DNA, the CDR3 is TGTGCCAGCAGCGCCGCGAGGGCTGGGCCCCAGCATTTT. The rearrangement uses TRBV5-5 and TRBJ1-5; no clear D. Germline CDR1 and CDR2: SGHKS and YYEKEE (reference sequence). The V and J ends lost 4 bases and 9 bases respectively, with 14 bases between them. The CDR3 loop spans 13 amino acids.

DNA of the CDR3: TGTGCCAGCAGCTTGGGACTAGACCCCAATGAGCAGTTCTTC. Protein: CASSLGLDPNEQFF. The chain uses TRBV11-2 and TRBJ2-1, with 8 bases that match TRBD2. Germline loops: CDR1 SGHAT, CDR2 FQNNGV. V shed 3 bases and J 6 bases; nucleotides not matched to a gene: 4. The CDR3 covers 14 residues. The whole variable domain, filled in from reference TRBV11-2 and TRBJ2-1, reads EAGVAQSPRYKIIEKRQSVAFWCNPISGHATLYWYQQILGQGPKLLIQFQNNGVVDDSQLPKDRFSAERLKGVDSTLKIQPAKLEDSAVYLCASSLGLDPNEQFFGPGTRLTVL.

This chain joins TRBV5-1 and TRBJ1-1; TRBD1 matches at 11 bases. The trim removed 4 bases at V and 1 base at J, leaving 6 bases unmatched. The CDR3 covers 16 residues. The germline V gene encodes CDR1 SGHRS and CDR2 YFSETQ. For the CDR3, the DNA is TGCGCCAGCAGCCAGGGACAGGGGGTAGGGAACACTGAAGCTTTCTTT. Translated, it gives CASSQGQGVGNTEAFF.

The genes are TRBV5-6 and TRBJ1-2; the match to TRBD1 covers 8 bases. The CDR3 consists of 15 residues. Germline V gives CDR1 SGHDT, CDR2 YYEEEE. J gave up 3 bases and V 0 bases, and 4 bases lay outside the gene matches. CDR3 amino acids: CASSLDETGDYGYTF. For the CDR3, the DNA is TGTGCCAGCAGCTTGGATGAGACAGGGGACTATGGCTACACCTTC.

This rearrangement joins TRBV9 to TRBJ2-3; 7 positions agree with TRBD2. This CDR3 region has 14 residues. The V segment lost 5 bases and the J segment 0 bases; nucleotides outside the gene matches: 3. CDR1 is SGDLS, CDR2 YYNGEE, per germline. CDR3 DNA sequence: TGTGCCAGCAGTCTAGCGGCTAGCACAGATACGCAGTATTTT. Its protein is CASSLAASTDTQYF.

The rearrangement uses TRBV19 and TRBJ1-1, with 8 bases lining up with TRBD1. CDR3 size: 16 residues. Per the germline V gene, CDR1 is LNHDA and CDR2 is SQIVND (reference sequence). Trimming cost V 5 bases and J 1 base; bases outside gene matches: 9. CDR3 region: CASSLAGTGRNTEAFF. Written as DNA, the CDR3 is TGTGCCAGTAGTTTGGCCGGGACAGGAAGGAACACTGAAGCTTTCTTT.

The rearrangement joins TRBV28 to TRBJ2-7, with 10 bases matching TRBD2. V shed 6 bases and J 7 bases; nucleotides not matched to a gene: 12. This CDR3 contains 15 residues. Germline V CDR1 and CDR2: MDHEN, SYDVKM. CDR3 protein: CASRLVASGSREQYF. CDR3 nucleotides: TGTGCCAGCAGACTCGTGGCTAGCGGGAGTCGTGAGCAGTACTTC.

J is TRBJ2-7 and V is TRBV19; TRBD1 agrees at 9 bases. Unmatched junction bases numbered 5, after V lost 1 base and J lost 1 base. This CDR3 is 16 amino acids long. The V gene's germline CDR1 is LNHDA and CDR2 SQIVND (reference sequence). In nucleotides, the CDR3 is TGTGCCAGTAGTATAGGGTTTGGGACAGGGTCCTACGAGCAGTACTTC. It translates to CASSIGFGTGSYEQYF.

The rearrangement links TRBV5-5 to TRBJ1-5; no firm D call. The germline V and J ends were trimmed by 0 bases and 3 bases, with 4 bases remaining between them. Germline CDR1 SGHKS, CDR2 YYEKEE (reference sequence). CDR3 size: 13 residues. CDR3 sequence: CASSLVLNQPQHF. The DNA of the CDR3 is TGTGCCAGCAGCTTGGTTCTCAATCAGCCCCAGCATTTT.